Shown below are 9 T cell receptor beta chains from a single sample sequenced in a study of cytomegalovirus exposure and HLA in healthy donors. Primers: 60 Vbeta forward and 13 Jbeta reverse. The assay was immunoSEQ multiplex PCR, and TCRdb's table has in-frame clones only and misses some. This table has approximately 170,000 clones, 75% to 85% appearing once. The source material was PBMCs. The receptor set was obtained from a woman in her forties or fifties in good health and CMV-seronegative.

This chain joins TRBV7-9 and TRBJ2-3; TRBD1 agrees at 11 bases. Per germline, CDR1 SEHNR and CDR2 FQNEAQ (reference sequence). J was trimmed by 5 bases and V by 5 bases; bases with no gene match: 6. This CDR3 has 15 residues. The CDR3, as DNA: TGTGCCAGCAGCCCCGGACAGGGGGCAGGAGATACGCAGTATTTT. It specifies CASSPGQGAGDTQYF.

V usage is TRBV10-1 and J usage is TRBJ2-3; 7 bases fit TRBD1. CDR1 is WNHNN and CDR2 is SYGVQD in the germline V gene (reference sequence). The ends lost 10 bases at V and 2 bases at J; junction bases unmatched: 12. The CDR3 covers 15 residues. The CDR3 DNA reads as TGCGCCACCATGCCGGGACAGAATTTCACAGATACGCAGTATTTT. Translated: CATMPGQNFTDTQYF.

In its sample, this clone was seen a few times. The V gene is TRBV7-8, the J gene TRBJ1-5; D is ambiguous. V lost 1 base, J lost 3 bases, and 10 bases lay in between. Germline-derived CDR1 and CDR2 are SGHVS and FQNEAQ. The CDR3 totals 15 residues. The CDR3 reads CASSLEYGNNQPQHF. The CDR3 region has the DNA TGTGCCAGCAGCTTAGAGTACGGTAACAATCAGCCCCAGCATTTT.

The gene calls are TRBV19 and TRBJ2-2; TRBD2 agrees at 8 bases. Germline loops: CDR1 LNHDA, CDR2 SQIVND (reference sequence). Trimming at V came to 1 base and at J to 8 bases, leaving 9 bases not matched to a gene. The CDR3 spans 16 residues. For the CDR3, the DNA is TGTGCCAGTAGTATAGTGTCGGCGGGGGGCTCGGGGGAGCTGTTTTTT. Amino acids: CASSIVSAGGSGELFF.

V is TRBV30 and J is TRBJ1-1, with D possibly matching TRBD1 (6 bases). With 4 bases removed from V and 11 bases from J, the gap between germline ends came to 14 bases. CDR1 and CDR2 (germline): GTSNPN, SVGIG (reference sequence). This CDR3 contains 11 residues. CDR3 nucleotide sequence: TGTGCCTGGACCCCAGGGGCATCGGCTTTCTTT. Its protein product is CAWTPGASAFF.

The rearrangement uses TRBV11-3 and TRBJ2-1; 7 bases agree with TRBD2. The junction had 4 bases not matched to a gene; V was cut back by 2 bases and J by 6 bases. CDR3 length: 14 residues. Looked up from germline, CDR1 is SGHNT and CDR2 is YENEEA. CDR3 in DNA: TGTGCCAGCAGCTTAACTGCTAGCGGCAATGAGCAGTTCTTC. This gives the protein CASSLTASGNEQFF.

This chain connects TRBV4-1 to TRBJ1-4; TRBD1 might be the D (6 bases). This CDR3 region has 17 residues. V was pared by 0 bases and J by 3 bases, with 14 bases between. Germline-derived CDR1 and CDR2 are MGHRA and YSYEKL. The CDR3 sequence is CASSQDGRGGSNEKLFF. DNA of the CDR3: TGCGCCAGCAGCCAAGATGGCAGGGGAGGGTCTAATGAAAAACTGTTTTTT.

The rearrangement uses TRBV25-1 and TRBJ2-7; TRBD1 aligns across 7 bases. Germline assignment: CDR1 MGHDK and CDR2 SYGVNS. J was trimmed by 3 bases and V by 6 bases; bases with no gene match: 5. This CDR3 has 13 residues. The CDR3 protein is CASRLPGGYEQYF. In DNA form, the CDR3 reads TGTGCCAGCAGACTCCCAGGGGGCTACGAGCAGTACTTC.

The chain has TRBV29-1 and TRBJ1-1, with 9 nucleotides matching TRBD1. Losses at the gene ends were 7 bases for V and 8 bases for J; bases not matched to a gene: 2. This CDR3 comprises 10 residues. Germline V lookup: CDR1 SQVTM, CDR2 ANQGSEA. The CDR3 is CSGGTGEAFF. The CDR3 DNA follows: TGCAGCGGCGGGACAGGGGAAGCTTTCTTT.